This entry is about one TCR beta chain. Germline CDR1 is SGHNT and CDR2 is YYREEE (reference sequence). V was clipped by 5 bases and J by 6 bases; unmatched bases: 15. The CDR3 loop spans 18 amino acids. The study drew participants aged about 18 to 89 years from some 23 US areas. The protocol was immunoSEQ multiplex PCR, while the TCRdb copy is restricted to in-frame clones and leaves out a portion. Seen here are more than 100,000 clones, 84% observed once, and the top ten hold roughly 3.9%. The source of the sample is a study of blood T cell repertoires in COVID-19. Study details: Whether acute or convalescent, the COVID-19 samples came from the United States, Italy and Spain. In each case, the material was cDNA or gDNA derived from T cells, B-cell-depleted T cells, or PBMCs.

This chain links TRBV5-4 with TRBJ2-1; 12 nucleotides match TRBD2. This TCR was sampled from a woman between 25 and 40 years old who had recovered from COVID-19. Source material: PBMCs or T cells enriched from blood (not recorded which). The DNA of the CDR3 is TGTGCCAGCAGAGATTGGACTAGCGGGATCTCTCTACGCAATGAGCAGTTCTTC. It encodes CASRDWTSGISLRNEQFF.